The 27 T cell receptor beta chains in this list originate from one sample, sequenced in a study of cytomegalovirus exposure and HLA in healthy donors. PCR primers comprised 60 Vbeta and 13 Jbeta primers. Sequenced by immunoSEQ multiplex PCR; TCRdb stores in-frame clones only, minus some. The sample has around 170,000 clones, roughly 80% seen once; the top ten hold about 2.6%. The sample taken for sequencing was PBMCs. The receptors were sampled from a woman between 50 and 59 years old in good health and CMV-seropositive.

The chain carries TRBV18 and TRBJ1-1; D is possibly TRBD1 (5 bases). Germline V gene lookup returns CDR1 KGHSH and CDR2 LQKENI. V lost 3 bases, J lost 4 bases, and 18 bases lay in between. This CDR3 comprises 16 residues. The CDR3 here is CASSPQEGRGGTEAFF. The CDR3 bases are TGTGCCAGCTCACCGCAAGAAGGAAGGGGAGGCACTGAAGCTTTCTTT.

With respect to this clone: One junction end does not reproduce the germline sequence, and a read error may be involved. The genes are TRBV7-9 and TRBJ2-7; D is unclear. Germline values: CDR1 SEHNR, CDR2 FQNEAQ (reference sequence). This CDR3 comprises 15 residues. Here the CDR3 DNA reads TGTTCCAGCATCAAGACCGGTCGGAGCTCCTACGAGCAGTACTTC. Translating it yields CSSIKTGRSSYEQYF.

The V gene is TRBV28, the J gene TRBJ2-3, with D perhaps TRBD2 (5 bases). The CDR3 covers 15 residues. CDR1 MDHEN and CDR2 SYDVKM come from the germline V gene. Deletions cut 5 bases from V and 3 bases from J, with 15 bases between. CDR3 loop: CASSRRVIGTDTQYF. The CDR3 nucleotides are TGTGCCAGCAGTAGGCGGGTAATTGGGACAGATACGCAGTATTTT.

This clone was detected once. This chain connects TRBV9 to TRBJ2-1, with 11 nucleotides matching TRBD1. The length of the CDR3 is 15 residues. V dropped 4 bases and J dropped 7; count of bases not matched to a gene: 7. CDR1 is SGDLS, CDR2 YYNGEE, per germline. CDR3 DNA: TGTGCCAGCAGCCCTCAGGACAGGGGGCTTAATGAGCAGTTCTTC. Its translation is CASSPQDRGLNEQFF.

The J gene is TRBJ1-3, the V gene TRBV9; D is unresolved. The CDR3 spans 15 residues. Germline V gives CDR1 SGDLS, CDR2 YYNGEE. The V gene lost 0 bases and the J gene lost 4 bases, with 11 bases spanning the gap. CDR3 DNA: TGTGCCAGCAGCGTAGAAGGAGGGCCCGGAAACACCATATATTTT. It encodes CASSVEGGPGNTIYF.

The V and J genes are TRBV11-3 and TRBJ2-1, with no clear D. Germline CDR1 SGHNT, CDR2 YENEEA. V was trimmed by 2 bases and J by 2 bases, leaving 7 bases between them. This CDR3 is built from 14 residues. The CDR3 nucleotides are TGTGCCAGCAGCTTACGCAGTACCTACAATGAGCAGTTCTTC. As protein: CASSLRSTYNEQFF.

This clone was recorded only once. The rearrangement joins TRBV2 to TRBJ2-7; TRBD1 matches 9 bases. Germline values: CDR1 SNHLY, CDR2 FYNNEI. Losses at the gene ends were 3 bases for V and 7 bases for J; bases not matched to a gene: 13. This CDR3 is built from 16 residues. CDR3 DNA: TGTGCCAGCAGTGAGAGTCCGGACAGGGGATTCGGGGAGCAGTACTTC. The encoded protein is CASSESPDRGFGEQYF.

CDR3 protein: CASSLAGGRQETQYF. The CDR3 DNA is TGTGCCAGCAGCTTGGCTGGTGGCAGACAAGAGACCCAGTACTTC. This chain joins TRBV5-4 and TRBJ2-5; no clear D. V was trimmed by 0 bases and J by 2 bases, leaving 11 bases between them. The CDR3 contains 15 residues. Germline loops: CDR1 SGHNT, CDR2 YYREEE (reference sequence).

The J gene is TRBJ2-5, the V gene TRBV6-5; 10 bases agree with TRBD1. The CDR3 contains 16 residues. V shed 0 bases, J shed 4 bases, and the junction held 5 bases outside the gene matches. The germline CDR1 and CDR2 sequences are MNHEY and SVGAGI. The CDR3 spells CASSYSGTGEGETQYF. In nucleotides, the CDR3 is TGTGCCAGCAGTTACTCGGGGACAGGGGAAGGAGAGACCCAGTACTTC.

The chain joins TRBV30 to TRBJ1-5; 9 positions agree with TRBD1. Germline values: CDR1 GTSNPN, CDR2 SVGIG (reference sequence). The CDR3 covers 15 residues. J lost 4 bases, V lost 0 bases, and 4 bases had no gene match. In DNA, the CDR3 is TGTGCCTGGAGTGTAGGGACAGGGTCAAATCAGCCCCAGCATTTT. Its protein product is CAWSVGTGSNQPQHF.

The table lists this clone with a few counts. The rearrangement uses TRBV19 and TRBJ1-2, with 9 bases lining up with TRBD1. CDR1 is LNHDA, CDR2 SQIVND, per germline (reference sequence). The CDR3 extends over 15 amino acids. V dropped 4 bases and J dropped 7; count of bases not matched to a gene: 10. DNA for the CDR3: TGTGCCAGTAGTAATATCCCGGGACAGGGCGGTGGCTACACCTTC. Translating gives CASSNIPGQGGGYTF. The full variable domain, completed using reference TRBV19 and TRBJ1-2, is DGGITQSPKYLFRKEGQNVTLSCEQNLNHDAMYWYRQDPGQGLRLIYYSQIVNDFQKGDIAEGYSVSREKKESFPLTVTSAQKNPTAFYLCASSNIPGQGGGYTFGSGTRLTVV.

The table lists this clone with a count of one. The chain joins TRBV9 to TRBJ1-5; D is ambiguous. This CDR3 contains 13 residues. With 2 bases removed from V and 6 bases from J, the gap between germline ends came to 9 bases. CDR1 is SGDLS and CDR2 is YYNGEE in the germline V gene. The CDR3: CASSVGGSQPQHF. DNA of the CDR3: TGTGCCAGCAGCGTTGGTGGTAGTCAGCCCCAGCATTTT.

The chain recombines TRBV7-9 with TRBJ1-5; D ambiguous. The V end lost 2 bases, the J end lost 5 bases, and 7 bases lay between the germline ends. The CDR3 runs 13 residues. CDR1 SEHNR and CDR2 FQNEAQ come from the germline V gene (reference sequence). CDR3 DNA sequence: TGTGCCAGCAGCTTAACAGTTTATCAGCCCCAGCATTTT. Translation: CASSLTVYQPQHF.

The chain recombines TRBV7-3 with TRBJ2-7; the match to TRBD1 covers 7 bases. The CDR3 runs to 15 residues. With 4 bases clipped from V and 3 bases from J, the junction kept 9 bases outside the gene matches. Germline CDR1 reads SGHTA; CDR2 reads FQGTGA. The CDR3 region has the DNA TGTGCCAGCAGCTCCGAGGGACAGAAGGTCTACGAGCAGTACTTC. Its translation is CASSSEGQKVYEQYF.

This clone was seen a single time. The chain uses TRBV11-1 and TRBJ1-2, with D perhaps matching TRBD1 (6 bases). This CDR3 comprises 14 residues. Trimming removed 0 bases from V and 7 bases from J, with 12 bases in between. In germline, CDR1 is SGHAT, CDR2 FQDESV (reference sequence). CDR3 region: CASSLAEQGSGYTF. The CDR3 DNA reads as TGTGCCAGCAGCTTAGCGGAACAGGGATCTGGCTACACCTTC.

The chain carries TRBV6-6 and TRBJ2-7; TRBD1 agrees at 11 bases. The CDR3 spans 14 residues. CDR1 is MNHNY and CDR2 is SVGAGI in the germline V gene (reference sequence). The V and J ends lost 7 bases and 3 bases, in that order; junction bases with no gene match: 5. CDR3 nucleotides: TGTGCCAGCAAGCCGGGACAGGGGGTCTACGAGCAGTACTTC. It encodes CASKPGQGVYEQYF.

This clone was seen a single time. CDR3 coding DNA: TGTGCCAGCAACCTGGGGGACAGGGAAGCCGGGGAGCTGTTTTTT. Amino acids: CASNLGDREAGELFF. The chain is built from TRBV7-9 and TRBJ2-2, with TRBD1 matching 9 bases. The germline V gene has CDR1 SEHNR and CDR2 FQNEAQ (reference sequence). J gave up 6 bases and V 7 bases, and 9 bases lay outside the gene matches. The CDR3 loop spans 15 amino acids.

The chain employs TRBV19 and TRBJ1-2; the match to TRBD1 covers 7 bases. This CDR3 is built from 14 residues. With 7 bases clipped from V and 4 bases from J, the junction kept 9 bases outside the gene matches. Germline CDR1 and CDR2: LNHDA and SQIVND (reference sequence). The CDR3 DNA follows: TGTGCCAGTAACCCGGGACAGATTCTCTATGGCTACACCTTC. Amino acids: CASNPGQILYGYTF.

J is TRBJ1-2 and V is TRBV28; 8 positions match TRBD1. V shed 8 bases, J shed 4 bases, and the junction held 12 bases outside the gene matches. The CDR3 sequence is 15 residues long. CDR1 and CDR2 from the germline V gene are MDHEN and SYDVKM. In DNA, the CDR3 is TGTGCCAGCGAAACCCAGGGGGCCGGGGGCTATGGCTACACCTTC. As protein: CASETQGAGGYGYTF.

This chain joins TRBV28 and TRBJ1-1, with TRBD1 identical over 10 bases. This CDR3 has 13 residues. V trimming: 5 bases; J trimming: 11 bases; junction bases outside the gene matches: 8. CDR1 MDHEN and CDR2 SYDVKM come from the germline V gene. The CDR3: CASSPPGDRGAFF. The CDR3 DNA is TGTGCCAGCAGTCCGCCGGGGGACAGGGGTGCTTTCTTT. Supplemented by reference TRBV28 and TRBJ1-1, the full variable domain reads DVKVTQSSRYLVKRTGEKVFLECVQDMDHENMFWYRQDPGLGLRLIYFSYDVKMKEKGDIPEGYSVSREKKERFSLILESASTNQTSMYLCASSPPGDRGAFFGQGTRLTVV.

This rearrangement joins TRBV30 to TRBJ2-3; 8 nucleotides align to TRBD2. The CDR3 extends over 17 amino acids. After removal of 4 bases from V and 8 bases from J, the junction contained 20 bases not matched to a gene. The V gene's germline CDR1 is GTSNPN and CDR2 SVGIG (reference sequence). The CDR3 loop reads CAWNLGGGTSSLGTQYF. The CDR3 coding sequence is TGTGCCTGGAATTTAGGAGGAGGGACTAGTAGCTTGGGTACGCAGTATTTT. Variable domain in full (rest from reference TRBV30 and TRBJ2-3): SQTIHQWPATLVQPVGSPLSLECTVEGTSNPNLYWYRQAAGRGLQLLFYSVGIGQISSEVPQNLSASRPQDRQFILSSKKLLLSDSGFYLCAWNLGGGTSSLGTQYFGPGTRLTVL.

The genes are TRBV25-1 and TRBJ1-6, with a possible D match to TRBD1 (6 bases). CDR1 is MGHDK, CDR2 SYGVNS, per germline. V lost 6 bases, J lost 7 bases, and 13 bases lay in between. The CDR3 has 14 amino acids. CDR3 coding DNA: TGTGCCAGCAGCCTGGGACAATTAAATTCACCCCTCCACTTT. This sequence encodes CASSLGQLNSPLHF.

This chain links TRBV5-4 with TRBJ2-3, with D perhaps TRBD2 (5 bases). The ends were cut back, 0 bases at V and 0 bases at J, with 8 bases in the middle. The CDR3 consists of 15 residues. Germline V gene data show CDR1 as SGHNT and CDR2 as YYREEE (reference sequence). The CDR3 region is CASSLGEWSTDTQYF. DNA for the CDR3: TGTGCCAGCAGCTTGGGGGAGTGGAGCACAGATACGCAGTATTTT.

This clone was seen a handful of times. The rearrangement links TRBV9 to TRBJ2-5; a possible D gene is TRBD2 (6 bases). The CDR3 spans 15 residues. Trimming pared 0 bases from V and 5 bases from J, leaving 14 bases between. Germline V lookup: CDR1 SGDLS, CDR2 YYNGEE. The CDR3: CASSVEARGGETQYF. CDR3 DNA sequence: TGTGCCAGCAGCGTAGAGGCCCGAGGAGGGGAGACCCAGTACTTC.

The chain is built from TRBV19 and TRBJ1-1; D unclear. Trimming took off 9 bases at V and 4 bases at J, with 18 bases between the two ends. Germline CDR1 is LNHDA and CDR2 is SQIVND (reference sequence). CDR3 length: 14 amino acids. CDR3 sequence: CASCSDTSRTEAFF. In nucleotides, the CDR3 is TGTGCCAGCTGTTCAGACACCTCCCGCACTGAAGCTTTCTTT.

A single count supports this clone. This sequence joins TRBV4-3 and TRBJ2-5; possibly TRBD2 for D (6 bases). The assigned J gene may be wrong: the sequence end matches TRBJ2-7 better. The CDR3 is 17 residues long. The germline V gene encodes CDR1 LGHNA and CDR2 YSLEER. For the CDR3, the DNA is TGCGCCAGCAGCCAAGAGGAGGGTGGCTACGGCTCCTACGAGCAGTACTTC. Translating it yields CASSQEEGGYGSYEQYF.

The genes are TRBV5-1 and TRBJ2-5; 12 bases line up with TRBD2. The CDR3 consists of 14 residues. J was trimmed by 3 bases and V by 7 bases; bases with no gene match: 4. Germline CDR1 reads SGHRS; CDR2 reads YFSETQ. The CDR3 sequence: CASARLAGEETQYF. The CDR3 nucleotides are TGCGCCAGCGCCCGACTAGCGGGGGAAGAGACCCAGTACTTC.